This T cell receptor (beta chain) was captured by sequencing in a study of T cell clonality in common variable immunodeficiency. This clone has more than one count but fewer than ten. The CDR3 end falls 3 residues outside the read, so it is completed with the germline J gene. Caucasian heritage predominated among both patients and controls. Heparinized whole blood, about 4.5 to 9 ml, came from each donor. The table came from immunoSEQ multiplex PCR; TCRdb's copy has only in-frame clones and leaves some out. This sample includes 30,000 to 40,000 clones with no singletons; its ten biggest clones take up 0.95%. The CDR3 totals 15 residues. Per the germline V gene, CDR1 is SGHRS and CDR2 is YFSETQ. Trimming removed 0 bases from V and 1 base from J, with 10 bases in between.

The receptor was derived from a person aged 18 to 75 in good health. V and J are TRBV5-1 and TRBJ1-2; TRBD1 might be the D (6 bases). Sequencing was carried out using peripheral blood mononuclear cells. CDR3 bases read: TGCGCCAGCAGCTTGGGGACAGCCGGTAACTATGGC. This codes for CASSLGTAGNYG. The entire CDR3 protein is CASSLGTAGNYGYTF. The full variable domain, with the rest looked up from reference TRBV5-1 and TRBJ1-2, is KAGVTQTPRYLIKTRGQQVTLSCSPISGHRSVSWYQQTPGQGLQFLFEYFSETQRNKGNFPGRFSGRQFSNSRSEMNVSTLELGDSALYLCASSLGTAGNYGYTFGSGTRLTVV.